These 8 T cell receptor beta chains were all obtained from the same sample, sequenced in a study of beta chain features in type 1 diabetes. Regarding the study as a whole: Moderately but significantly shorter TCRB CDR3s were found in Type 1 diabetes patients in all four CD4+ subsets.

Every isolated RNA sample was fully reverse transcribed, so sequencing captured expressed TCRB transcripts. Using immunoSEQ multiplex PCR, the repertoire was profiled, and TCRdb retains in-frame clones only, with some absent. Seen here are approximately 160,000 clones, about 63% observed once, and the top ten hold about 0.081%. For these TCRs, the target antigens are not known. The sample consisted of naive CD4+ T cells from blood. Receptors originate from a man between 25 and 39 years old with type 1 diabetes.

V and J are TRBV9 and TRBJ1-2, with TRBD1 matching 8 bases. Germline V gene data show CDR1 as SGDLS and CDR2 as YYNGEE. This CDR3 spans 13 amino acids. V shed 4 bases, J shed 8 bases, and the junction held 7 bases outside the gene matches. CDR3 DNA: TGTGCCAGCAGCCCCACAGGGGGGGAAGGCTACACCTTC. This sequence encodes CASSPTGGEGYTF.

The V and J genes are TRBV15 and TRBJ2-2; D is unclear. The CDR3 covers 15 residues. Per the germline V gene, CDR1 is LNHNV and CDR2 is YYDKDF (reference sequence). The V and J ends lost 2 bases and 0 bases respectively, with 7 bases between them. The CDR3 DNA sequence: TGTGCCACCAGCAGACAGGTCGCGAACACCGGGGAGCTGTTTTTT. Protein sequence: CATSRQVANTGELFF. Filled out from reference TRBV15 and TRBJ2-2, the complete variable domain reads DAMVIQNPRYQVTQFGKPVTLSCSQTLNHNVMYWYQQKSSQAPKLLFHYYDKDFNNEADTPDNFQSRRPNTSFCFLDIRSPGLGDTAMYLCATSRQVANTGELFFGEGSRLTVL.

V and J are TRBV2 and TRBJ2-1, with D possibly matching TRBD2 (5 bases). This CDR3 is built from 14 residues. Trimming removed 7 bases at V and 5 bases at J, with 15 bases between. Germline values: CDR1 SNHLY, CDR2 FYNNEI. CDR3 DNA: TGTGCCAGCATGTTTCCACCCGGGAACAATGAGCAGTTCTTC. It is translated as CASMFPPGNNEQFF.

The chain has TRBV4-3 and TRBJ2-3; D tentatively reads TRBD1 or TRBD2 (5 bases each). Germline V gives CDR1 LGHNA, CDR2 YSLEER. V shed 0 bases and J shed 3 bases, with 16 bases lying between them. The CDR3 spans 17 residues. For the CDR3, the DNA is TGCGCCAGCAGCCAAGAAAGGACTTCCAAGGGGACAGATACGCAGTATTTT. Its protein product is CASSQERTSKGTDTQYF.

This rearrangement joins TRBV29-1 to TRBJ2-3; possibly TRBD1 or TRBD2 for D (6 bases each). Deletions cut 0 bases from V and 2 bases from J, with 12 bases between. Per the germline V gene, CDR1 is SQVTM and CDR2 is ANQGSEA. The CDR3 has 15 residues. The CDR3 protein is CSVEDRRGATDTQYF. The CDR3 nucleotides read TGCAGCGTTGAAGATAGAAGGGGGGCCACAGATACGCAGTATTTT.

This clone turned up a few times. CDR3 in DNA: TGTGCCTGGAGGGGAGGGGGTCTGAATTCACCCCTCCACTTT. Protein sequence: CAWRGGGLNSPLHF. The V call is TRBV30, the J call TRBJ1-6; TRBD1 is a possible D gene (6 bases). Germline CDR1 reads GTSNPN; CDR2 reads SVGIG (reference sequence). V was cut by 3 bases and J by 7 bases, with 13 bases left in between. The CDR3 sequence is 14 residues long.

This rearrangement joins TRBV10-3 to TRBJ1-1; no clear D gene. V lost 6 bases to trimming and J lost 1 base, with 9 bases between them. Germline CDR1 ENHRY, CDR2 SYGVKD. This CDR3 contains 13 residues. As DNA, the CDR3 is TGTGCCATCAGACTAGGAGAGAACACTGAAGCTTTCTTT. Residues: CAIRLGENTEAFF.

V is TRBV9 and J is TRBJ2-7, with a possible D match to TRBD1 (5 bases). Germline V gene sequence: CDR1 SGDLS, CDR2 YYNGEE. Trimming removed 4 bases from V and 1 base from J, with 9 bases in between. The CDR3 has 13 amino acids. The DNA of the CDR3 is TGTGCCAGCAGCCCTACAGGTTCCTACGAGCAGTACTTC. Translating it yields CASSPTGSYEQYF.